This T cell receptor (beta chain) emerged from a study of blood T cell repertoires in COVID-19. This clone was picked up one time. The protocol was immunoSEQ multiplex PCR, while the TCRdb copy is restricted to in-frame clones and leaves out a portion. The repertoire holds approximately 350,000 clones, with approximately 87% as singletons. CDR1 and CDR2 (germline): LNHNV, YYDKDF (reference sequence). The V gene lost 1 base and the J gene lost 3 bases, with 9 bases spanning the gap. The CDR3 is 14 residues long. The TCR comes from a woman between 45 and 60 years old with COVID-19, enrolled during active disease. Sample: peripheral blood. The chain employs TRBV15 and TRBJ1-2, with D perhaps TRBD1 (5 bases). The CDR3 bases are TGTGCCACCAGCAGAGCTGACAGTTACTATGGCTACACCTTC. Amino acids: CATSRADSYYGYTF.